What follows describes a single TCR beta chain. What it binds is not known. The V gene's germline CDR1 is MNHEY and CDR2 SVGEGT. Trimming removed 6 bases from V and 3 bases from J, with 7 bases in between. The CDR3 consists of 12 residues. Time point given: sample taken at primary tumor resection. Untreated early-stage non-small cell lung cancer patients, some 70 in total, were the donors. Unsorted whole RNA from tumor, nontumor lung or frozen PBMC underwent sequencing. These data come from a study of spatial heterogeneity in lung cancer. Broader study findings: Blood showed ubiquitous tumor TCRs more often at resection than at routine follow-up.

Carried by each TCR cDNA molecule was a unique molecular identifier. TCRdb re-called the 5' RACE reads through MiXCR, storing one row per CDR3 protein. The sample includes about 92,000 distinct CDR3 sequences, approximately 12% of them seen just once. The sequence was obtained from a male donor with early-stage non-small cell lung cancer. This sample comprised PBMCs, obtained at surgery. V gene TRBV6-2 or TRBV6-3 combines with J gene TRBJ2-3; no clear D gene. CDR3 in amino acids: CASRDTTDTQYF. The CDR3 DNA follows: TGTGCCAGCAGAGACACTACAGATACGCAGTATTTT.